This T cell receptor beta chain was sequenced during a study of beta chain features in type 1 diabetes (dated by TCRdb to 2016 to 2019). Regarding the research as a whole: Mean age, gender distribution, total cell number and subset yield were not different between patients and healthy donors. A total of some 100,000,000 sorted cells were examined across all samples, and the number of cells per subset was strongly correlated with RNA yield. In the study, recently diagnosed type 1 diabetes patients and matched healthy donors were compared on the TCRB repertoires of their sorted circulating CD4+ T cell subsets. Regulatory and stem cell-like memory subsets were obtained from only 8 patients and about eight healthy donors, while naive and central memory subsets were obtained from all 30 or so donors.

Each donor gave one peripheral blood draw, averaging around 120 mL, which was collected into heparinised tubes. A BD FACSAria II and a panel including CD45RO, CCR7, CD25, CD127, CD95 and CD27 were used to sort naive, central memory, regulatory and stem cell-like memory CD4+ T cells. Purity was above 98% for every sorted population. PBMCs were isolated right away by Lymphoprep density gradient centrifugation and were stained directly, without culture. So that batch effects would be minimized, each experiment stained and sorted samples in pairs, pairing one healthy donor with one patient. All of the isolated RNA was reverse transcribed with the High Capacity cDNA Reverse Transcription Kit, so expressed TCRB transcripts were sequenced. Deep immunoSEQ sequencing was performed on naive, central memory and regulatory T cell samples, with an average of about 4 million total reads per sample. Sorted cells were lysed in RLT buffer and RNA was extracted with DNase-treated RNeasy Micro or Mini kits, depending on cell number. To prevent cross-contamination, every cell subset was processed on its own, while patient and healthy donor samples were processed together. The immunoSEQ multiplex PCR was used to amplify TCRB sequences from cDNA, yielding 87-bp fragments that span the CDR3 region. The amplicons were sequenced using the Illumina HiSeq platform. In the paper's pipeline: Synthetic template baselines were used to correct PCR bias computationally, reads within Hamming distance 2 were collapsed together, and singletons that could not be merged were discarded. Reads were aligned against IMGT to assign V, D and J genes, CDR3 length and insertions or deletions at six rearrangement sites. Within each subset, clonotype counts were normalized to the number of sorted cells before true diversity and Gini coefficients were calculated with the tcR R package. The overlap coefficient, calculated on TCRB nucleotide sequences, was used to quantify repertoire sharing. Out-of-frame TCRB sequences from naive cells were analyzed as a proxy for the pre-selection repertoire. The source is immuneACCESS, and TCRdb retained only in-frame sequences with V and J called. Part of the clones is not carried over; for the studies checked, unresolved V genes explain less than half of this, and the remainder is unexplained. V, J and clone size were drawn from that table, and D and trimming were deduced from the DNA. Counted in this sample were over 120,000 clones; under 11% of them appeared once. The ten largest clones add up to 1.3% of the sample.

As regards this clone: The specificity of this receptor is unknown. Base qualities are not recorded, but no much larger clone differs from it by a single base.

Here is what the overall study found, with its caveats: Shorter templates might be favored by PCR, yet because patient and control samples were amplified and corrected together, any such skew would affect both groups equally. In all four CD4+ subsets, TCRB CDR3 length was moderately but significantly shorter in type 1 diabetes patients. Patients with type 1 diabetes made fewer insertions and deleted more nucleotides at VDJ recombination sites, implying thymic rearrangement abnormalities. Because cDNA was sequenced instead of genomic DNA, activated cells with high expression could be over-represented, although the groups did not differ in activation or CD3 levels. Naive, central memory and regulatory TCRB repertoires appeared more similar among patients than among healthy donors. Because the HLA sub-analyses included only small numbers of individuals, any influence of HLA type on TCRB rearrangement was left unresolved.

The CDR3, from cysteine to phenylalanine, totals 14 residues. Only CDR3 DNA is held: 42 bases, read in frame from base 1. CDR1 and CDR2 (SGHVS, FQNEAQ) derive from the germline V gene. V gives up 3 bases and J gives up 4 bases, and the segment between their germline ends measures 12 bases. The rearrangement joined TRBV7-8 to TRBJ1-1; TRBD1 might be the D gene, on 6 matching bases. The sequence was collected from a man aged 18 to 29 in good health. The sequenced material came from naive CD4+ T cells from blood. This specimen's cell subset or site label, interpreted: true naive CD4+ T cells. In nucleotides, the sequence is TGTGCCAGCAGCTTCTTTACAGGGCCCACTGAAGCTTTCTTT. It encodes CASSFFTGPTEAFF. With the rest looked up from the reference TRBV7-8 and TRBJ1-1 genes rather than sequenced, the full variable domain is GAGVSQSPRYKVAKRGQDVALRCDPISGHVSLFWYQQALGQGPEFLTYFQNEAQLDKSGLPSDRFFAERPEGSVSTLKIQRTQQEDSAVYLCASSFFTGPTEAFFGQGTRLTVV.